This entry lists 12 T cell receptor beta chains sequenced from one sample in a study of tumor-infiltrating lymphocytes in primary liver carcinoma. Total RNA (around 500 ng) served as template for TCR beta cDNA synthesis primed by a constant-region primer. Sequencing libraries for TCR beta derived from three nested multiplex PCR rounds that used slightly modified ARM-PCR. Investigators reported that the first two PCR rounds, at 10 cycles each, used TRBV1-TRBV30 forward primers with a C-beta reverse primer. MiXCR, applied by TCRdb to the multiplex PCR reads, yields one record per CDR3 protein. Of 40,000 to 50,000 distinct CDR3 sequences listed, around 79% were seen once; the top ten hold approximately 30%. Scientists recovered RNA and DNA together from about 21-30 mg of unsorted bulk tissue. Sequencing was carried out using liver tumor tissue from sampling region 3. Subset here: tumor region T3, left-lateral pole. These receptors all stem from a man aged 35 to 55 with primary liver carcinoma and hepatitis B virus infection.

The chain is built from TRBV10-3 and TRBJ2-7, with 8 bases that match TRBD2. J lost 4 bases, V lost 6 bases, and 8 bases had no gene match. In germline, CDR1 is ENHRY, CDR2 SYGVKD. This CDR3 spans 14 amino acids. CDR3 protein: CAIRRTSWLYEQYF. The CDR3 nucleotides read TGTGCCATCAGACGGACTAGCTGGCTATACGAGCAGTACTTC.

This clonotype was recorded only once. One end of the junction does not line up with germline, which may come from a read error. The V call is TRBV5-4, the J call TRBJ2-3; TRBD1 might be the D (7 bases). There are 17 residues in the CDR3. Germline values: CDR1 SGHNT, CDR2 YYREEE (reference sequence). The DNA of the CDR3 is TGTGCCAGCACCTTGGGGCTAGCGACTATAGGGACAGATACACAGTATTTT. Translated, it gives CASTLGLATIGTDTQYF.

The gene calls are TRBV29-1 and TRBJ2-1; 8 bases line up with TRBD1. From germline, CDR1 is SQVTM and CDR2 ANQGSEA. V gave up 7 bases and J gave up 9 bases; unmatched junction bases: 14. This CDR3 is built from 14 residues. The CDR3 DNA reads TGCAGCGGATTCCCGGGACAGGCGGTGGGTGAGCAGTTCTTC. This sequence encodes CSGFPGQAVGEQFF.

Concerning this clonotype: At one boundary the junction diverges from the germline segment, which might be a read error. The J gene is TRBJ2-7, the V gene TRBV11-2; 11 nucleotides align to TRBD1. CDR3 size: 17 residues. Germline V CDR1 and CDR2: SGHAT, FQNNGV. CDR3 region: CASSSRTGGANRYEQYF. The CDR3 nucleotides read TGCGCCAGCAGCTCCCGGACAGGGGGCGCTAACAGATACGAACAATACTTC. The full variable domain, its missing parts supplied by reference TRBV11-2 and TRBJ2-7, is EAGVAQSPRYKIIEKRQSVAFWCNPISGHATLYWYQQILGQGPKLLIQFQNNGVVDDSQLPKDRFSAERLKGVDSTLKIQPAKLEDSAVYLCASSSRTGGANRYEQYFGPGTRLTVT.

Details on this clonotype: Sequence at one end of the junction differs from germline and may be a read error. CDR3 bases: TGCGCCAACAGCAACGACCGGGACAGGGGACAAGAGACCCAGTACTTC. It translates to CANSNDRDRGQETQYF. The chain carries TRBV5-4 and TRBJ2-5, with 10 positions matching TRBD1. The CDR3 loop spans 16 amino acids. Germline CDR1 SGHNT, CDR2 YYREEE (reference sequence).

As concerns this clonotype: A much larger clone differs by one base, so this may be a read error. The chain uses TRBV7-9 and TRBJ2-7; D is ambiguous. CDR1 and CDR2 from the germline V gene are SEHNR and FQNEAQ (reference sequence). The CDR3 extends over 12 amino acids. DNA for the CDR3: TGTGCCAGCAGCTTAGGAGTAAACGAGCAGGACTTC. Amino acid sequence: CASSLGVNEQDF.

A word on this clonotype: Since the CDR3 does not end with the conserved phenylalanine or tryptophan, this likely comes from a read error. V is TRBV6-5 and J is TRBJ1-2, with 7 bases matching TRBD1. The CDR3 totals 17 residues. V was pared by 5 bases and J by 4 bases, with 16 bases of the junction left unmatched. The germline V gene encodes CDR1 MNHEY and CDR2 SVGAGI. This CDR3 reads CASSLRFPGGTFYGYTL. The CDR3, as DNA: TGTGCCAGCAGTCTTCGCTTTCCAGGGGGTACATTCTATGGCTACACCTTG.

This clonotype was recorded at least ten times. The chain employs TRBV30 and TRBJ1-3; D call uncertain. The CDR3 has 13 amino acids. The germline V and J ends were trimmed by 2 bases and 4 bases, with 9 bases remaining between them. Germline assignment: CDR1 GTSNPN and CDR2 SVGIG (reference sequence). CDR3 residues: CAWSSTRGNTIYF. The CDR3 region has the DNA TGTGCCTGGAGTTCTACTAGGGGAAACACCATATATTTT. Combining the CDR3 with reference TRBV30 and TRBJ1-3 gives the whole variable domain SQTIHQWPATLVQPVGSPLSLECTVEGTSNPNLYWYRQAAGRGLQLLFYSVGIGQISSEVPQNLSASRPQDRQFILSSKKLLLSDSGFYLCAWSSTRGNTIYFGEGSWLTVV.

This clonotype came up a few times. The J gene is TRBJ1-2, the V gene TRBV6-5; a possible D gene is TRBD1 (5 bases). CDR3 length equals 16 residues. Trimming removed 2 bases at V and 8 bases at J, with 21 bases between. Germline assignment: CDR1 MNHEY and CDR2 SVGAGI. As DNA, the CDR3 is TGTGCCAGCAGTTACAATTGGGGGGGTAGGGATAACGGCTACACCTTC. Its protein is CASSYNWGGRDNGYTF.

Concerning this clonotype itself: It is likely a read error, because the conserved phenylalanine at the end of the CDR3 is missing. The V gene is TRBV6-5, the J gene TRBJ2-3, with 10 bases that match TRBD2. The CDR3 extends over 19 amino acids. J lost 2 bases, V lost 5 bases, and 16 bases had no gene match. Germline-derived CDR1 and CDR2 are MNHEY and SVGAGI. The CDR3 loop is CASSTPNLAGGSLTDTQYL. The DNA of the CDR3 is TGTGCCAGCAGTACGCCCAACTTAGCGGGAGGTTCCCTCACAGATACGCAGTATCTT.

Comment on this clonotype: Since the CDR3 does not end with the conserved phenylalanine or tryptophan, this likely comes from a read error. This rearrangement joins TRBV14 to TRBJ2-1; no reliable D call. CDR3 length: 15 amino acids. V was pared by 1 base and J by 2 bases, with 9 bases between. Looked up from germline, CDR1 is SGHDN and CDR2 is FVKESK. CDR3 protein: CASSQGLRPYNEQFL. The CDR3 DNA reads as TGTGCCAGCAGCCAAGGTCTTAGGCCCTACAATGAGCAGTTCTTA.

The chain carries TRBV28 and TRBJ2-2; D remains unclear. The CDR3 is 13 amino acids. V gave up 5 bases and J gave up 7 bases, with 11 bases separating them. CDR1 MDHEN and CDR2 SYDVKM come from the germline V gene. CDR3 in amino acids: CASSQDPIGELFF. The CDR3 bases are TGTGCCAGCAGTCAGGACCCGATCGGGGAGCTGTTTTTT.